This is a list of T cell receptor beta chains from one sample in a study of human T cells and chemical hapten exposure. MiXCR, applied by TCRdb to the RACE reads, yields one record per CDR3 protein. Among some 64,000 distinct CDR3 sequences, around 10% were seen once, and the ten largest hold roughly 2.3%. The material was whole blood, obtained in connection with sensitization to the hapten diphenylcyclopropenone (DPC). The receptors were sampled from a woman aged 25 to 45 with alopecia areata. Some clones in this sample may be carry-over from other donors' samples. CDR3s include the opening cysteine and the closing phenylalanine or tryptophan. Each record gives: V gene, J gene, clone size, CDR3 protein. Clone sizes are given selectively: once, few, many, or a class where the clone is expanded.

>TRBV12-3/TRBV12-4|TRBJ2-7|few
CASHPPRPRLLAGSSYEQYF
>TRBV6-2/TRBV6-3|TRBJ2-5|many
CATRERDYQETQYF
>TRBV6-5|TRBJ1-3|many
CASSYSGPGNTIYF
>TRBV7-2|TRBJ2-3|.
CASSLRHGGTDTQYF
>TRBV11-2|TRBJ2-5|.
CASSSTTGAQETQYF
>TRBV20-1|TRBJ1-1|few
CSAREPTQGPGQAFF
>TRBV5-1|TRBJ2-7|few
CASSLSGGPSEQYF
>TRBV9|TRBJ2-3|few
CASSVVSSGQDTQYF
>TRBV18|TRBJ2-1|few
CASSPPSFSGSTNEQFF
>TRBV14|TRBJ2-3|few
CASSQDKGGVSSRGTDTQYF
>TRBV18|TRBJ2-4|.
CASSPAIAKNIQYF
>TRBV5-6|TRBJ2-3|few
CASSLIGERGEDTQYF
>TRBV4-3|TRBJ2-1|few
CASSQDGQGEQFF
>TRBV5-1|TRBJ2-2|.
CASSLNSANTGELFF
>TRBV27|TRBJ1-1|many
CAAQGGTEAFF
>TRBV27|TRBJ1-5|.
CASYQPQHF
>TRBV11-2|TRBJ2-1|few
CASSYMRSRGEQFF
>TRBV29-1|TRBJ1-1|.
CSVGHPGGTEAFF
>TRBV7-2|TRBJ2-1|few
CASSGGGVRVRDNEQFF
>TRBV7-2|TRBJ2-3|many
CASSLGPSGADTQYF
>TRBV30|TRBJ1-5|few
CAWSVEFSNQPQHF
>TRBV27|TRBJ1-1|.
CASSLQGTTEAFF
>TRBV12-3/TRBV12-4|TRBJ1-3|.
CASSPAPSGNTIYF
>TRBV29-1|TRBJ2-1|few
CSAGPPRVNEQFF
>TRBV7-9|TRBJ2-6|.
CASSHWRDRDQSGANVLTF
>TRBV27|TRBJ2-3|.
CASSSIQGAGDTQYF
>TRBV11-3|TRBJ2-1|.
CASSRESNEQFF
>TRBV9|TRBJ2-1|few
CASSVGSGAGEQFF
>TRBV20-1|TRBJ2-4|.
CSAWRGSKNIQYF
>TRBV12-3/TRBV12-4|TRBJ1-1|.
CVSSPSMGMNTEAFF